The T cell receptor (beta chain) described here comes from a study of cytomegalovirus exposure and HLA in healthy donors. Remarks on this clone: Its antigen is still unknown.

The CDR3 has 13 amino acids. V gave up 3 bases and J gave up 5 bases; unmatched junction bases: 3. In germline, CDR1 is KGHSH, CDR2 LQKENI. General study results and limits: Association of a missense DCLRE1C variant with TCR beta V- and J-gene trimming was reported in a later analysis.

Primers: 60 Vbeta forward and 13 Jbeta reverse. Per the original methods: Roughly 10 million shared chains were among around 80 million unique TCR beta chains counted in a later analysis. The table came from immunoSEQ multiplex PCR; TCRdb's copy has only in-frame clones and leaves some out. V, J and clone size were drawn from that table, and D and trimming were deduced from the DNA. The profile shows about 190,000 clones, roughly four fifths of them singletons. The source of this sequence is a man aged 50-60 years in good health and CMV-seronegative. V and J are TRBV18 and TRBJ1-2, with 7 bases that match TRBD1. The specimen sequenced was PBMCs. This CDR3 reads CASSPGTEYGYTF. The CDR3 DNA is TGTGCCAGCTCACCCGGGACAGAATATGGCTACACCTTC.